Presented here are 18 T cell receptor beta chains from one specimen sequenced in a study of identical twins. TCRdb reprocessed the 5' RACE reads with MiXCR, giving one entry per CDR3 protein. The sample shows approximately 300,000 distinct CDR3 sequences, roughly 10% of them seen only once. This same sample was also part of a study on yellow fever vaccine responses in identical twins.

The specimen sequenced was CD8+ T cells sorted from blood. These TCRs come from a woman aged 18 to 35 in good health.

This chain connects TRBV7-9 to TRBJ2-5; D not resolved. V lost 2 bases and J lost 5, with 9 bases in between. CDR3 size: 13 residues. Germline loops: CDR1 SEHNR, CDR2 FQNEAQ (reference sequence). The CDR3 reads CASSLPSVETQYF. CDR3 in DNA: TGTGCCAGCAGCTTACCATCGGTGGAGACCCAGTACTTC.

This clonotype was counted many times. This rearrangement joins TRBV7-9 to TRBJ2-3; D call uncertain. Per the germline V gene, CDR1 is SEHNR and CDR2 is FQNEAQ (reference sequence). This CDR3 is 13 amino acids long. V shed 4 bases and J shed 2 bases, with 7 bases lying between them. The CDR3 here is CASSSPHTDTQYF. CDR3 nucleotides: TGTGCCAGCAGCTCCCCACACACAGATACGCAGTATTTT.

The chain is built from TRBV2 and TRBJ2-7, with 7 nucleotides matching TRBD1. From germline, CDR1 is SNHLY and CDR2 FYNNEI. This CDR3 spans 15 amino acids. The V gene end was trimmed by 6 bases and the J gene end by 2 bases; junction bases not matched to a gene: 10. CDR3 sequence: CASRLPGTETYEQYF. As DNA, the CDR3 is TGTGCCAGCAGACTCCCCGGGACAGAGACCTACGAGCAGTACTTC.

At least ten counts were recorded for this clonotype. The CDR3 nucleotides are TGTGCCAGCAGTTACGCTAGCGGGAGCTACGAGCAGTACTTC. As protein: CASSYASGSYEQYF. The chain links TRBV6-5 to TRBJ2-7, with TRBD2 matching over 10 bases. Germline assignment: CDR1 MNHEY and CDR2 SVGAGI. The CDR3 is made up of 14 amino acids. V dropped 2 bases and J dropped 3; count of bases not matched to a gene: 1.

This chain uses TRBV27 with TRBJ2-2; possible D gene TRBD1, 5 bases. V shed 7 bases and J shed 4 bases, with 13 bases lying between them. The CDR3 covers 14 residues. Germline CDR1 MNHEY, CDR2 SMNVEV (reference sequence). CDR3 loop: CASKQGLGTGELFF. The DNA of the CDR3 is TGTGCCAGCAAGCAGGGATTGGGCACCGGGGAGCTGTTTTTT.

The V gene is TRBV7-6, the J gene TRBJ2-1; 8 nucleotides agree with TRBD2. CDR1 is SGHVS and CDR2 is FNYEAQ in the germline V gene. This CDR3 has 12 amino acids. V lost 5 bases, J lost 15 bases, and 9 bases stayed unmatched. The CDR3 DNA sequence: TGTGCCAGCAGCCCTGGGACTAGAGAACGGTTCTTC. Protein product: CASSPGTRERFF.

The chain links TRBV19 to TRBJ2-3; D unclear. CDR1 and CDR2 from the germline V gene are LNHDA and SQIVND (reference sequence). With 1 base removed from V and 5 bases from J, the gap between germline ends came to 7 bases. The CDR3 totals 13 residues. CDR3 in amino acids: CASSIVPGDTQYF. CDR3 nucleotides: TGTGCCAGTAGTATAGTTCCCGGAGATACGCAGTATTTT.

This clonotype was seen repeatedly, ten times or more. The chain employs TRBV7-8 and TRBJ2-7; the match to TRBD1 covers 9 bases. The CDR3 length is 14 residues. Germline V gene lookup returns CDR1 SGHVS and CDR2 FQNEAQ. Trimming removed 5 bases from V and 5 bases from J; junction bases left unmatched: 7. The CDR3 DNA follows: TGTGCCAGCAGCACTTGGGACAGGGCTAACGAGCAGTACTTC. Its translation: CASSTWDRANEQYF.

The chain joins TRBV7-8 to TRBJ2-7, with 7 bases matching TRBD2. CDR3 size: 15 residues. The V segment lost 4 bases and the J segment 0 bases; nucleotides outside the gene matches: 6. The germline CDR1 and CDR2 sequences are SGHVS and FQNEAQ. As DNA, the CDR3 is TGTGCCAGCAGCTCGACAGCGGGGAGCTCCTACGAGCAGTACTTC. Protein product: CASSSTAGSSYEQYF.

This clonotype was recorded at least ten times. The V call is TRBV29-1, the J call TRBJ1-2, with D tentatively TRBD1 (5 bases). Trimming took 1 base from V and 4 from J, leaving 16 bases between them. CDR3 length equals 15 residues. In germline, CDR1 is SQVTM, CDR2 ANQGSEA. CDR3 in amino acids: CSVEASGPIVYGYTF. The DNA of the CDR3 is TGCAGCGTTGAAGCGTCAGGGCCAATCGTCTATGGCTACACCTTC.

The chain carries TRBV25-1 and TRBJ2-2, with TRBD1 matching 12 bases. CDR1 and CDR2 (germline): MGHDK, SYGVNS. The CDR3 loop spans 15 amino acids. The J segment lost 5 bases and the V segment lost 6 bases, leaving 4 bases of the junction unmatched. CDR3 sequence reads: CASSRDRGLTGELFF. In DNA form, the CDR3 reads TGTGCCAGCAGCCGGGACAGGGGGCTGACCGGGGAGCTGTTTTTT.

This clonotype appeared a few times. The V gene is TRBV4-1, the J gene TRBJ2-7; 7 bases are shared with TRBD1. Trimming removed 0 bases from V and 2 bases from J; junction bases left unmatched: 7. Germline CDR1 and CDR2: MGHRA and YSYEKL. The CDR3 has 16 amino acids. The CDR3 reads CASSQDTGTATYEQYF. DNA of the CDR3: TGCGCCAGCAGCCAAGATACCGGGACAGCAACCTACGAGCAGTACTTC.

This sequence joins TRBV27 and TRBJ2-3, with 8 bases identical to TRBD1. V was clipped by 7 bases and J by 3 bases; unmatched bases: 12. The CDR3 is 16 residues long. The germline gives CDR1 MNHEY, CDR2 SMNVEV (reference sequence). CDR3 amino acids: CASISLADRATDTQYF. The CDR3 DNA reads TGTGCCAGCATTTCCCTGGCGGACAGGGCGACAGATACGCAGTATTTT.

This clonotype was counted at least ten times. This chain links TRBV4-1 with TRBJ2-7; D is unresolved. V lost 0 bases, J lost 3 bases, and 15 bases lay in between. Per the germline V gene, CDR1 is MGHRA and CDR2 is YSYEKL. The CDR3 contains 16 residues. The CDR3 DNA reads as TGCGCCAGCAGCCAAGAGTCGAGGACGATTAACTACGAGCAGTACTTC. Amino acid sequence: CASSQESRTINYEQYF.

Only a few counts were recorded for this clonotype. Written as DNA, the CDR3 is TGCGCCAGCAGCTTAGGGCGACTAGCCGACGAGCAGTACTTC. Translating gives CASSLGRLADEQYF. The gene calls are TRBV5-1 and TRBJ2-7; 7 bases align to TRBD2. The CDR3 is 14 amino acids. V was pared by 2 bases and J by 5 bases, with 7 bases of the junction left unmatched. Germline CDR1 and CDR2: SGHRS and YFSETQ.

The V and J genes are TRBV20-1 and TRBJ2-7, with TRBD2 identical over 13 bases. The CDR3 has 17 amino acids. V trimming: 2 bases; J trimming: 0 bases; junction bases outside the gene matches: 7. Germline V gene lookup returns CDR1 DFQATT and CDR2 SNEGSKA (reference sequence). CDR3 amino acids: CSARPVRTSGSSYEQYF. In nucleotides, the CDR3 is TGCAGTGCTAGACCGGTCCGGACTAGCGGGAGCTCCTACGAGCAGTACTTC.

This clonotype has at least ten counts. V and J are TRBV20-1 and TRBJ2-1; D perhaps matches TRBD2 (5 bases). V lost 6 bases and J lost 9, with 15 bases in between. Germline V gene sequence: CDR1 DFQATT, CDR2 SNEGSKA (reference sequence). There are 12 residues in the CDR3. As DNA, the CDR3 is TGCAGTGCCCCCGCGGTTGGGAGTGAGCAGTTCTTC. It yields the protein CSAPAVGSEQFF.

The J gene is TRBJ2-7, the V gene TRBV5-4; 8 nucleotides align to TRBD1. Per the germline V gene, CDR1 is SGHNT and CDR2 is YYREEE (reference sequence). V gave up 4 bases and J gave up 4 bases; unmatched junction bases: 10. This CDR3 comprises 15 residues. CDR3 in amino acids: CASSLLTGGFYEQYF. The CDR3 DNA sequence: TGTGCCAGCAGCCTATTAACAGGGGGGTTTTACGAGCAGTACTTC.